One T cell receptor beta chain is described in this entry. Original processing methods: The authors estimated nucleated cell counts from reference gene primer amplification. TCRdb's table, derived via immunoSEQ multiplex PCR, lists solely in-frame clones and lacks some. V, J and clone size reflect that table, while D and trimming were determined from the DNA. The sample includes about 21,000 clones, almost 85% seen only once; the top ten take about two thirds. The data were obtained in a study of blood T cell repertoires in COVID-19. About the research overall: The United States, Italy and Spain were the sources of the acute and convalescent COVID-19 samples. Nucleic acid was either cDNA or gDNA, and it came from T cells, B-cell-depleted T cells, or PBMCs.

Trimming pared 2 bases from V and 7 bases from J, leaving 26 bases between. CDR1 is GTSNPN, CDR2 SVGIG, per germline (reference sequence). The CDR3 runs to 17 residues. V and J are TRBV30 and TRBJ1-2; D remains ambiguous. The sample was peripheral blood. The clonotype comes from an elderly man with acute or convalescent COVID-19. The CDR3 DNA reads TGTGCCTGGAGTTCGATCCGTACAGTATTGGGTATGGGTGGCTACACCTTC. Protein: CAWSSIRTVLGMGGYTF.